This T cell receptor (beta chain) was identified during a study of blood T cell repertoires in COVID-19. About the study: Acute and convalescent COVID-19 samples came from the United States, Italy and Spain. T cells, B-cell-depleted T cells, or PBMCs provided the cDNA or gDNA that served as material.

TCRdb's table, derived via immunoSEQ multiplex PCR, lists solely in-frame clones and lacks some. This table has 250,000 to 400,000 clones, 90% appearing once. From germline, CDR1 is MNHEY and CDR2 SVGAGI. V was trimmed by 5 bases and J by 2 bases, leaving 9 bases between them. CDR3 length equals 13 residues. This sequence joins TRBV6-5 and TRBJ1-2; tentative D call: TRBD1 (5 bases). This sequence originates from a woman aged 25 to 39 with COVID-19, enrolled during active disease. Sequenced input: peripheral blood. The DNA for the CDR3 is TGTGCCAGCAGTCTACAGGAGAACTATGGCTACACCTTC. Its protein product is CASSLQENYGYTF.